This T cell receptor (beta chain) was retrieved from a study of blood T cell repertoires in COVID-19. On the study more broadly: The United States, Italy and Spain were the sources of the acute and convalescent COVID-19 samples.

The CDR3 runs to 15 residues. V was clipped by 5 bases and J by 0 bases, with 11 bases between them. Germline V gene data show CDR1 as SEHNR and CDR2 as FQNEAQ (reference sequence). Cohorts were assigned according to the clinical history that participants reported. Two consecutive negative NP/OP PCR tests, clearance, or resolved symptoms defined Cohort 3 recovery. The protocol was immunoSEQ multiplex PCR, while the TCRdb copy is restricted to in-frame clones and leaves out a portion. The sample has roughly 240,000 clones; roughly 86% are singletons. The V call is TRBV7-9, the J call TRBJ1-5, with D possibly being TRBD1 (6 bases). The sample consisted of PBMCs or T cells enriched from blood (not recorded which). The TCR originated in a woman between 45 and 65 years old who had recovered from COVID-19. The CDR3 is CASSPGQNSNQPQHF. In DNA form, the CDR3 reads TGTGCCAGCAGCCCCGGACAGAATAGCAATCAGCCCCAGCATTTT. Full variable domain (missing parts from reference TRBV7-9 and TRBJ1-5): DTGVSQNPRHKITKRGQNVTFRCDPISEHNRLYWYRQTLGQGPEFLTYFQNEAQLEKSRLLSDRFSAERPKGSFSTLEIQRTEQGDSAMYLCASSPGQNSNQPQHFGDGTRLSIL.